Described below is a single TCR beta chain sequence and its context. Its specificity is unknown. Quantitative 5'-RACE with molecular barcodes produced the TCR beta libraries. MiXCR, run by TCRdb on the 5' RACE reads, gives a single entry per CDR3 protein. Of a few hundred thousand distinct CDR3 sequences in the sample, 15% to 20% were seen once. The data were obtained in a study of CD8 T cells in ankylosing spondylitis. The study's findings and limits: Prior literature has documented some motif variants in synovial fluid and blood from reactive arthritis. A motif in TCR beta, a set of several highly homologous variants, appeared characteristic of ankylosing spondylitis blood. Reports say disease-linked clones showed up significantly more in matched ankylosing spondylitis synovial fluid.

V gave up 4 bases and J gave up 5 bases; unmatched junction bases: 17. The CDR3 is 17 amino acids. CDR1 and CDR2 from the germline V gene are SGHRS and YFSETQ. The specimen was blood, either unsorted or a sorted T cell fraction (not recorded which). V is TRBV5-1 and J is TRBJ2-5; 7 bases line up with TRBD1. This receptor was obtained from a male donor with ankylosing spondylitis or in good health (not recorded which). This CDR3 reads CASSGALGTVWGETQYF. CDR3 DNA: TGCGCCAGCAGCGGAGCCTTAGGGACAGTCTGGGGGGAGACCCAGTACTTC.